These T cell receptor beta chains were read from a single sample in a study of shared clonotypes between healthy human individuals. The method was immunoSEQ multiplex PCR; TCRdb's version includes in-frame clones alone and lacks a portion of them. The sample lists 550,000 to 800,000 clones, 80% to 95% occurring once. The specimen sequenced was memory CD8+ T cells from PBMCs. These receptors were collected from a man younger than 35 in good health. Some clones in this sample may be carry-over from other donors' samples. Each CDR3 is given with its conserved first and last residue. The D gene is left open where the match is weak. Not all rows give a size; the values are once, few, many and, for expanded clones, a class.

TRBJ2-7,TRBV28,once,.,TGTGCCAGCAGTTTTGGCGGGGAGTACGAGCAGTACTTC,CASSFGGEYEQYF
TRBJ1-2,TRBV2,.,.,TGTGCCAGCAGGGGAGGGGGAGAGTATGGCTACACCTTC,CASRGGGEYGYTF
TRBJ2-7,TRBV11-2,few,.,TGTGCCAGCAGCTTTTCCTACGAGCAGTACTTC,CASSFSYEQYF
TRBJ1-2,TRBV7-9,.,.,TGTGCCAGCAGCCCCCCGGCGCAGGCTGATTATAACTATGGCTACACCTTC,CASSPPAQADYNYGYTF
TRBJ1-1,TRBV27,.,.,TGTGCCAGCAGCCCATTTCGATCGAACACTGAAGCTTTCTTT,CASSPFRSNTEAFF
TRBJ1-6,TRBV7-9,.,TRBD1,TGTGCCAGCAGCTTCGGACAGGGGAATTCACCCCTCCACTTT,CASSFGQGNSPLHF
TRBJ2-1,TRBV4-1,.,.,TGCGCCAGCACCACCCCCGGGGCGGGATTTTTTAATGAGCAGTTCTTC,CASTTPGAGFFNEQFF
TRBJ2-1,TRBV5-6,.,.,TGTGCCAGCAGCTTAGGGGTAAGGGGATCCTACAATGAGCAGTTCTTC,CASSLGVRGSYNEQFF
TRBJ2-2,TRBV2,.,.,TGTGCCAGCAGTGAACAGTCGAACACCGGGGAGCTGTTTTTT,CASSEQSNTGELFF
TRBJ2-7,TRBV10-3,.,.,TGTGCCAGCGGCGGTACATACGAGCAGTACTTC,CASGGTYEQYF
TRBJ2-1,TRBV19,once,.,TGTGCCAGTAGTATAGCAGGACTGAAATACAATGAGCAGTTCTTC,CASSIAGLKYNEQFF
TRBJ1-2,TRBV27,.,.,TGTGCCAGCAGTTTGGGGGCCTATCCGAACTATGGCTACACCTTC,CASSLGAYPNYGYTF
TRBJ2-7,TRBV4-2,once,.,TGTGCCAGCAGCCAAGAGTTCGGACAGACCTACGAGCAGTACTTC,CASSQEFGQTYEQYF
TRBJ1-2,TRBV27,.,.,TGTGCCAGCAGTTCGACAGGCATGGGGCCCTATGGCTACACCTTC,CASSSTGMGPYGYTF
TRBJ2-7,TRBV7-8,once,.,TGTGCCAGCAGCTTTTATTTTGCGGGCAGCTCCTACGAGCAGTACTTC,CASSFYFAGSSYEQYF
TRBJ2-5,TRBV7-9,.,.,TGTGCCAGCAGCGAGGACACGAACCAAGAGACCCAGTACTTC,CASSEDTNQETQYF
TRBJ2-7,TRBV4-1,.,.,TGCGCCAGCAGCCAGGTCGGAACGGGTGAGCAGTACTTC,CASSQVGTGEQYF
TRBJ2-5,TRBV9,.,TRBD2,TGTGCCAGCAGCGTTAGCGGGAGCCAAGAGACCCAGTACTTC,CASSVSGSQETQYF
TRBJ1-1,TRBV7-8,.,.,TGTGCCAGCAGCTTAGTTCTCAGCATGAACACTGAAGCTTTCTTT,CASSLVLSMNTEAFF
TRBJ2-6,TRBV6-5,.,.,TGTGCCAGCAGTTACTACTACGGCTCTGGGGCCAACGTCCTGACTTTC,CASSYYYGSGANVLTF
TRBJ1-5,TRBV21-1,.,.,TGTGCCAGCAGCAAAGCCAAAGCGGGGAACAGGGGGGTGCAGCCCCAGCATTTT,CASSKAKAGNRGVQPQHF
TRBJ2-3,TRBV6-4,.,.,TGTGCCAGCAGTGAGGACGGGGGCTCCACAGATACGCAGTATTTT,CASSEDGGSTDTQYF
TRBJ1-1,TRBV6-5,.,.,TGTGCCAGCAGTTACTCCCTGAGCGGTGTGAACACTGAAGCTTTCTTT,CASSYSLSGVNTEAFF
TRBJ2-7,TRBV19,few,.,TGTGCCAGTAGAACCGGGTCCCTCGCCGAGCAGTACTTC,CASRTGSLAEQYF
TRBJ2-2,TRBV7-9,.,.,TGTGCCAGCAGCCCCCCCCAGCGGAGGCTGGTCGGGGAGCTGTTTTTT,CASSPPQRRLVGELFF
TRBJ1-4,TRBV9,.,.,TGTGCCAGCAGCGGGAGAGACAGTAACACTAATGAAAAACTGTTTTTT,CASSGRDSNTNEKLFF
TRBJ2-7,TRBV5-6,.,TRBD2,TGTGCCAGCAGCTTCGCGGGAGGGTATTACGAGCAGTACTTC,CASSFAGGYYEQYF
TRBJ1-2,TRBV29-1,.,.,TGCAGCGTTGATAGGGTCGGACCACTCATCTATGGCTACACCTTC,CSVDRVGPLIYGYTF
TRBJ2-7,TRBV5-6,.,TRBD1,TGTGCCAGCAGTTATGGGACAGACCCACTCTGGGAGCAGTACTTC,CASSYGTDPLWEQYF
TRBJ1-3,TRBV7-9,once,.,TGTGCCAGCAGTTCGGAAATCCCACAGGCGTCCTCTGGAAACACCATATATTTT,CASSSEIPQASSGNTIYF
TRBJ2-1,TRBV6-5,.,.,TGTGCCAGCAGTTACTCGAAGTTCGATGAGCAGTTCTTC,CASSYSKFDEQFF
TRBJ2-2,TRBV5-8,.,TRBD2,TGTGCCAGCAGCTCTAGGACTAGCGGGAGGAGACCCGGGGAGCTGTTTTTT,CASSSRTSGRRPGELFF
TRBJ1-5,TRBV28,.,.,TGTGCCAGCAGTTCATTTACGGTATACAGGGCCGACGGGCAGCCCCAGCATTTT,CASSSFTVYRADGQPQHF
TRBJ2-7,TRBV5-1,.,.,TGCGCCAGCAGCTTGGCCCGGGAAAGAGCCTACGAGCAGTACTTC,CASSLARERAYEQYF
TRBJ2-2,TRBV7-9,.,TRBD2,TGTGCCAGCAGAGAACCGGGACTAGACTACACCGGGGAGCTGTTTTTT,CASREPGLDYTGELFF
TRBJ2-3,TRBV7-3,.,.,TGTGCCAGCAGCTTACTAGGGTCAGGCACAGATACGCAGTATTTT,CASSLLGSGTDTQYF
TRBJ1-4,TRBV7-9,.,.,TGTGCCAGCAGTTTTCAGCTTGAAAAACTGTTTTTT,CASSFQLEKLFF
TRBJ1-5,TRBV27,.,.,TGTGCCAGCAGTTTTTTCAGGGCAGGTCAGCCCCAGCATTTT,CASSFFRAGQPQHF
TRBJ1-1,TRBV19,.,TRBD1,TGTGCCAGTACTACCCACCACAGGGGAACTGAAGCTTTCTTT,CASTTHHRGTEAFF
TRBJ2-7,TRBV7-2,.,.,TGTGCCAGCAGCTTTCGGAGGACTACCTACGAGCAGTACTTC,CASSFRRTTYEQYF